This TCR beta chain was sequenced in a study of early T cells in non-severe SARS-CoV-2 infection. Study-wide background: Chains were unpaired, as sequencing was done on bulk RNA from unsorted whole blood. Study results and caveats: Matching results from VDJdb favored anti-spike CD8 responses, leaving private and CD4 specificities undetected.

This clonotype was recorded at least ten times. Its matching antigen is unknown. Unique molecular identifier tags were affixed to discrete cDNA molecules. TCRdb re-derived calls from the 5' RACE reads in MiXCR, one entry per CDR3 protein. This table holds around 40,000 distinct CDR3 sequences, under 7% found once. Germline V gene data show CDR1 as SQVTM and CDR2 as ANQGSEA. V gave up 4 bases and J gave up 5 bases; unmatched junction bases: 13. The CDR3 totals 15 residues. The sequenced sample was whole blood, obtained at baseline. The sequence derives from an adult who was a healthcare worker with PCR-confirmed SARS-CoV-2 infection or an uninfected control (not recorded which). The rearrangement links TRBV29-1 to TRBJ2-7; 8 bases line up with TRBD2. The DNA of the CDR3 is TGCAGCGTTGCAGGAGGCGGGAGGCGGGTTGACGAGCAGTACTTC. Translating gives CSVAGGGRRVDEQYF.